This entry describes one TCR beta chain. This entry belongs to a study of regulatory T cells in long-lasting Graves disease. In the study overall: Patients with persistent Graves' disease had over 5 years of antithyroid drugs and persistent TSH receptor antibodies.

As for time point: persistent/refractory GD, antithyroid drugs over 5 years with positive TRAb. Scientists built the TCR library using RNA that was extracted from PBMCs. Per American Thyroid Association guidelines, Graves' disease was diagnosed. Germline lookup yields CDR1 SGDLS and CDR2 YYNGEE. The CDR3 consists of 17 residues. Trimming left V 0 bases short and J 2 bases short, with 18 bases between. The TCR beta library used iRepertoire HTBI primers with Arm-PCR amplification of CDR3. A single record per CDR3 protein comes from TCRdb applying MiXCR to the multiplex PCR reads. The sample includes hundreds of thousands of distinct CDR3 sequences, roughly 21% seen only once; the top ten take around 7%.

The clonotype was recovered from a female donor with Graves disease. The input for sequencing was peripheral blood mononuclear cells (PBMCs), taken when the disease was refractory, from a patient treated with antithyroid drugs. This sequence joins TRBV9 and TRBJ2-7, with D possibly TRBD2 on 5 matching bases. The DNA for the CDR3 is TGTGCCAGCAGCGTAGGGCCGGGAAAAATCAACGCCTACGAGCAGTACTTC. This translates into CASSVGPGKINAYEQYF. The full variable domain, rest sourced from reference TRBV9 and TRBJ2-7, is DSGVTQTPKHLITATGQRVTLRCSPRSGDLSVYWYQQSLDQGLQFLIQYYNGEERAKGNILERFSAQQFPDLHSELNLSSLELGDSALYFCASSVGPGKINAYEQYFGPGTRLTVT.